This TCR beta chain was sequenced for a study of CD8+CD57+ T cells in acquired aplastic anemia. Study information: Each DNA sample taken from sorted CD4+ and CD8+ cells came to 3 to 3.5 ug on average.

The germline V gene has CDR1 SEHNR and CDR2 FQNEAQ (reference sequence). Trimming at V came to 8 bases and at J to 7 bases, leaving 6 bases not matched to a gene. The CDR3 loop spans 14 amino acids. Before being chosen for sequencing, patients had shown CD8+CD57+ cell expansion by flow cytometry. Blood samples were obtained from patients who had received no prior therapy. Genomic DNA was employed as the template in profiling TCR beta VDJ and CDR3. One entry per CDR3 protein results from TCRdb running MiXCR on the reads. This table holds 200,000 to 250,000 distinct CDR3 sequences, around 45% found once.

The sample was sorted CD4+, CD8+, or CD8+CD57+ T cells (not recorded which) from PBMCs. The chain uses TRBV7-9 and TRBJ2-1; 12 positions match TRBD2. The clonotype originates from a human donor with aplastic anemia. The CDR3 DNA reads TGTGCCAGCCCCCTAGCGGGAGGGGGGAATGAGCAGTTCTTC. Protein: CASPLAGGGNEQFF.